This T cell receptor beta chain emerged from a study of STAT5B mutations in CD4+ large granular lymphocyte leukemia. The CDR3 runs to 16 residues. Germline assignment: CDR1 MNHEY and CDR2 SMNVEV (reference sequence). The V end lost 7 bases, the J end lost 5 bases, and 24 bases lay between the germline ends. As for this clone: The antigen remains undetermined.

The survey-level immunoSEQ assay was used. Method: immunoSEQ multiplex PCR; TCRdb's copy keeps in-frame clones and lacks some. This table has some 34,000 clones, about 80% appearing once. Study-level findings and limits: Compared with healthy controls (2/35), patient top clones favored TRBV06 (8/27).

The chain couples TRBV27 to TRBJ2-7; possibly TRBD1 for D (6 bases). The specimen was CD4+ T cells from blood buffy coats. The source of this sequence is a human donor in good health. CDR3 coding DNA: TGTGCCAGCACTCCCTGGGGGCGTTCGGGGCTGGACGAGCAGTACTTC. It encodes CASTPWGRSGLDEQYF.